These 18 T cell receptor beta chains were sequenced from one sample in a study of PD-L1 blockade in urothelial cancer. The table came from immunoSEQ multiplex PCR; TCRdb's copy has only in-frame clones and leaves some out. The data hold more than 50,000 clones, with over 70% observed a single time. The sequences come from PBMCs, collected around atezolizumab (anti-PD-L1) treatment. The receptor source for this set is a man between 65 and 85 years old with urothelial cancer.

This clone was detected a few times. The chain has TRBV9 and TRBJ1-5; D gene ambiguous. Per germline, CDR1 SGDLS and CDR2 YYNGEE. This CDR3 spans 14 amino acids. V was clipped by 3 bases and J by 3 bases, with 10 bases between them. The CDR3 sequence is CASSDDSLNQPQHF. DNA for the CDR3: TGTGCCAGCAGCGATGACTCCCTCAATCAGCCCCAGCATTTT.

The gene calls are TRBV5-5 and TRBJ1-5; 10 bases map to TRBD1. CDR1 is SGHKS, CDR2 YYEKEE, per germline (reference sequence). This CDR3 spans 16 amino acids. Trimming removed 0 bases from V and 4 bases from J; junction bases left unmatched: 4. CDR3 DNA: TGTGCCAGCAGCTTGGGGGACAGGGGTGGAAATCAGCCCCAGCATTTT. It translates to CASSLGDRGGNQPQHF.

DNA of the CDR3: TGTGCCTGGGAAAGTACTAGCGGAGGCTACGAGCAGTACTTC. Translation gives CAWESTSGGYEQYF. This chain links TRBV30 with TRBJ2-7; TRBD2 matches at 8 bases. The germline CDR1 and CDR2 sequences are GTSNPN and SVGIG (reference sequence). V lost 5 bases and J lost 3; bases outside the gene matches: 9. This CDR3 region has 14 residues.

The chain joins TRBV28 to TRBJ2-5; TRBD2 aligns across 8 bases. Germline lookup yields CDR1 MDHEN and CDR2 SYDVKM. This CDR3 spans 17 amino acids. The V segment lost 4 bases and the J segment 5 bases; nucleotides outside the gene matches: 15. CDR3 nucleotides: TGTGCCAGCAGTTCAGGTCCCAGCGGGAGTCATAGTGAGACCCAGTACTTC. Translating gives CASSSGPSGSHSETQYF.

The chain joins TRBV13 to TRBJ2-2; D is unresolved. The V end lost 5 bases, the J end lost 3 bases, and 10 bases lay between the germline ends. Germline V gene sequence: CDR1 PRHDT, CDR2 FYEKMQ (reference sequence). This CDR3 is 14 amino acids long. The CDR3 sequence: CASSLGYDTGELFF. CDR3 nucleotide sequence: TGTGCCAGCAGCCTCGGGTACGACACCGGGGAGCTGTTTTTT.

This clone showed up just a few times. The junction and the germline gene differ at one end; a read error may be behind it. CDR3 amino acids: CASSRTSGLTDTQYF. In nucleotides, the CDR3 is TGTGCTAGCAGCAGGACTAGCGGCCTCACAGATACGCAGTATTTT. J is TRBJ2-3 and V is TRBV7-7, with TRBD2 matching over 10 bases. Germline values: CDR1 SSHAT, CDR2 FNYEAQ (reference sequence). The CDR3 extends over 15 amino acids.

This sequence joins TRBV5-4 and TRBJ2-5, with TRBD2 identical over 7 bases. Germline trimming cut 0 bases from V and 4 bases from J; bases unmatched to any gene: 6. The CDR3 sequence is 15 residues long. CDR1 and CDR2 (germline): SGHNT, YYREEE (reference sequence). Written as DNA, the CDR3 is TGTGCCAGCAGCTTGGATGCAGGGAGGGGAGAGACCCAGTACTTC. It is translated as CASSLDAGRGETQYF. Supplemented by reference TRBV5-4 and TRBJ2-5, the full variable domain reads ETGVTQSPTHLIKTRGQQVTLRCSSQSGHNTVSWYQQALGQGPQFIFQYYREEENGRGNFPPRFSGLQFPNYSSELNVNALELDDSALYLCASSLDAGRGETQYFGPGTRLLVL.

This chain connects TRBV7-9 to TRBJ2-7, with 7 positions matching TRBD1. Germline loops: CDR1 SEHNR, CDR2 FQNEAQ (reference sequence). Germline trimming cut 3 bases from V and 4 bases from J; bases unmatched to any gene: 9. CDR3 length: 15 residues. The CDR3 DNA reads TGTGCCAGCAGCTTGGGGACAGCCCGAATTTACGAGCAGTACTTC. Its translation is CASSLGTARIYEQYF.

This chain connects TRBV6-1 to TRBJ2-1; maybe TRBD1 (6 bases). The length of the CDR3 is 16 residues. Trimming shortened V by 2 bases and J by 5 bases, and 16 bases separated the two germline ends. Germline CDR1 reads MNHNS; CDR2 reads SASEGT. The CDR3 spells CASSESHWDTDNEQFF. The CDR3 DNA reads TGTGCCAGCAGTGAATCCCATTGGGACACGGACAATGAGCAGTTCTTC.

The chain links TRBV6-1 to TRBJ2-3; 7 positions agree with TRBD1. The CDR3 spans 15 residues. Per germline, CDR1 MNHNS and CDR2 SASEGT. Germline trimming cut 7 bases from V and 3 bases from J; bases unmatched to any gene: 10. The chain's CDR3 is CASTSDRLGTDTQYF. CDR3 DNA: TGTGCCAGCACCTCGGACAGGCTGGGGACAGATACGCAGTATTTT.

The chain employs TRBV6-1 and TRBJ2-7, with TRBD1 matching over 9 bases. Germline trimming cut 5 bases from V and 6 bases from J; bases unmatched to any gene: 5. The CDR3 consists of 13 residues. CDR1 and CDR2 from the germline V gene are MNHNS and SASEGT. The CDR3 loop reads CASSLDRGREQYF. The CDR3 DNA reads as TGTGCCAGCAGTTTGGACAGGGGACGCGAGCAGTACTTC.

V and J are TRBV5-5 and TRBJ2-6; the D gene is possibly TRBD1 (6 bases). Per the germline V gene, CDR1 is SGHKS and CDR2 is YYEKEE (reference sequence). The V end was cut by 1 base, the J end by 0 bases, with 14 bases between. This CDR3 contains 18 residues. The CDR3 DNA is TGTGCCAGCAGCTTGCAGAGGACGGACAGCTCTGGGGCCAACGTCCTGACTTTC. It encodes CASSLQRTDSSGANVLTF. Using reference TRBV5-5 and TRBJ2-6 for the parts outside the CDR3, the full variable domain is DAGVTQSPTHLIKTRGQQVTLRCSPISGHKSVSWYQQVLGQGPQFIFQYYEKEERGRGNFPDRFSARQFPNYSSELNVNALLLGDSALYLCASSLQRTDSSGANVLTFGAGSRLTVL.

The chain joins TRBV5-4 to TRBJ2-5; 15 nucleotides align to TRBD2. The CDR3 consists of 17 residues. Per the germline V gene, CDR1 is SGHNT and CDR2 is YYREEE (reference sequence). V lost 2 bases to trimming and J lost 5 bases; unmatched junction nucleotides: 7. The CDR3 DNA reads TGTGCCAGCAGCTTATGGGGACTAGCGGGAGGAGGTGAGACCCAGTACTTC. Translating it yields CASSLWGLAGGGETQYF. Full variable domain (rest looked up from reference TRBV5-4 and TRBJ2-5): ETGVTQSPTHLIKTRGQQVTLRCSSQSGHNTVSWYQQALGQGPQFIFQYYREEENGRGNFPPRFSGLQFPNYSSELNVNALELDDSALYLCASSLWGLAGGGETQYFGPGTRLLVL.

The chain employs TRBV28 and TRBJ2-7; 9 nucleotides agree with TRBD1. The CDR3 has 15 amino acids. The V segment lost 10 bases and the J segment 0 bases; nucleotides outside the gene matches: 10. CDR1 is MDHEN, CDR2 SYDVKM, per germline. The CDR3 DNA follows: TGTGCCACGTCAAGAACAGGGGGCGTCTCCTACGAGCAGTACTTC. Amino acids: CATSRTGGVSYEQYF.

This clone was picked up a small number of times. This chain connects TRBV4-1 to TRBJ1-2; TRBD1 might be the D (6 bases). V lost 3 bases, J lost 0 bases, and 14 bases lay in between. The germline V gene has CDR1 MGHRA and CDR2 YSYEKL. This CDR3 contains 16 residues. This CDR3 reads CASSHYGTHTNYGYTF. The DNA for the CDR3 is TGCGCCAGCAGCCATTACGGGACACATACTAACTATGGCTACACCTTC.

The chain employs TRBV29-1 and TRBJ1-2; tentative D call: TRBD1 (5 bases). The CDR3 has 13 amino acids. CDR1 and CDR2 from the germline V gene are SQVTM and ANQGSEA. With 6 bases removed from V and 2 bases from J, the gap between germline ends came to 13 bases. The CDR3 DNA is TGCAGCGTCCACCCCTCAGGGAACTATGGCTACACCTTC. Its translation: CSVHPSGNYGYTF.

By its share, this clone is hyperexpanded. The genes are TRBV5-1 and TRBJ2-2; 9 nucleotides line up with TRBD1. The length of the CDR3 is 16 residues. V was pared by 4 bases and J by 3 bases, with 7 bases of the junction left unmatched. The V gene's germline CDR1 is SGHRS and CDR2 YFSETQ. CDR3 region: CASSSSGTGHTGELFF. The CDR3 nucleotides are TGCGCCAGCAGCAGCTCCGGGACAGGGCACACCGGGGAGCTGTTTTTT.

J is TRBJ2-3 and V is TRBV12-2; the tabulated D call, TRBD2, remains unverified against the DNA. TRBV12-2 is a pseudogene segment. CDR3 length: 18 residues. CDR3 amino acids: CASRYLALRREGTDTQYF. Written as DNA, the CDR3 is TGTGCAAGTCGCTACCTCGCCCTACGGCGGGAGGGAACAGATACGCAGTATTTT.